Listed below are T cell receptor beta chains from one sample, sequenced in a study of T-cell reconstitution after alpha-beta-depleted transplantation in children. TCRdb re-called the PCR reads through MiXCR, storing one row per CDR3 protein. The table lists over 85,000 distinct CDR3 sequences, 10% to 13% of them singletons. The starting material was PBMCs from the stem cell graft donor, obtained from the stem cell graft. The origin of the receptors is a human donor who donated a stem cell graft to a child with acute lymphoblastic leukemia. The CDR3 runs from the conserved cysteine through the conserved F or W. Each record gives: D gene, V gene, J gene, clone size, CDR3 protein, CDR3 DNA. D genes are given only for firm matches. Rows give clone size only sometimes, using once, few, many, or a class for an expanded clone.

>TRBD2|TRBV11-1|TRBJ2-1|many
CASSLAPAGGSSSYNEQFF
TGTGCCAGCAGCTTAGCGCCAGCGGGAGGGTCAAGCTCCTACAATGAGCAGTTCTTC
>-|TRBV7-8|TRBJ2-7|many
CASSSLSYEQYF
TGTGCCAGCAGCTCACTATCCTACGAGCAGTACTTC
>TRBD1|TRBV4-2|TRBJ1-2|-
CARGPGQPILGYTF
TGTGCCAGGGGCCCGGGACAGCCCATTCTGGGCTACACCTTC
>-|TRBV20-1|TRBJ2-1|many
CSARNGAVVGNEQFF
TGCAGTGCTAGGAACGGGGCTGTAGTGGGCAATGAGCAGTTCTTC
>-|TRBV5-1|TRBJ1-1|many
CASSLGASNTEAFF
TGCGCCAGCAGCTTGGGGGCATCGAACACTGAAGCTTTCTTT
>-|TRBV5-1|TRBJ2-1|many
CASYWAGRNNEQFF
TGCGCCAGCTATTGGGCAGGGAGAAACAATGAGCAGTTCTTC
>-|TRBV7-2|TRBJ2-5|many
CASSLYGLETQYF
TGTGCCAGCAGCTTATACGGGCTGGAGACCCAGTACTTC
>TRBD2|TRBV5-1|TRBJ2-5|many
CASSLDTSVGTQYF
TGCGCCAGCAGCTTGGATACTAGCGTCGGGACCCAGTACTTC
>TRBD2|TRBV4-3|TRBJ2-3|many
CASSQVAPGLAGEDTQYF
TGCGCCAGCAGCCAAGTCGCCCCGGGACTAGCGGGAGAAGATACGCAGTATTTT
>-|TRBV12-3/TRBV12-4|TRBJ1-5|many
CASSLSGMQPQHF
TGTGCCAGCAGTTTATCGGGGATGCAGCCCCAGCATTTT
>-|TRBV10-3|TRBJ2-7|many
CAIRGLGSIYEQYF
TGTGCCATCAGGGGACTTGGTTCCATTTACGAGCAGTACTTC
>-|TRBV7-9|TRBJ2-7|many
CASSLRSGISYEQYF
TGTGCCAGCAGCCTCCGTTCCGGGATTTCCTACGAGCAGTACTTC
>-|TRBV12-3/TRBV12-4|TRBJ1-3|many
CASSFTSGLLASGNTIYF
TGTGCCAGCAGTTTTACTTCTGGGCTGCTTGCCTCTGGAAACACCATATATTTT
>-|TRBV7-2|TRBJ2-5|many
CASSFGETQYF
TGTGCCAGCAGCTTCGGAGAGACCCAGTACTTC
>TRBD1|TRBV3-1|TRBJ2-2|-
CATSQDWGETGASTGELFF
TGTGCCACCTCCCAAGATTGGGGGGAGACAGGGGCGAGCACCGGGGAGCTGTTTTTT
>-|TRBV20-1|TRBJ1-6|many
CSARGQAHYNSPLHF
TGCAGTGCTAGAGGACAGGCCCACTATAATTCACCCCTCCACTTT
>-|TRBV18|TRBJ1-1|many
CASSPRGLDIFF
TGTGCCAGCTCACCAAGGGGACTCGATATTTTCTTT
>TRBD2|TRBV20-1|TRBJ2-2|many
CSANGGRNTGELFF
TGCAGTGCTAACGGCGGGAGGAACACCGGGGAGCTGTTTTTT
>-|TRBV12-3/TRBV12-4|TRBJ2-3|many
CASSPGRTTDTQYF
TGTGCCAGCAGTCCCGGGCGGACCACAGATACGCAGTATTTT
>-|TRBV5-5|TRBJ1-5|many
CASSPTGGDQPQHF
TGTGCCAGCAGCCCGACGGGGGGGGACCAGCCCCAGCATTTT
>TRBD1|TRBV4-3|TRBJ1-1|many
CASSQDFGTGTAFF
TGCGCCAGCAGCCAAGATTTTGGGACAGGGACAGCTTTCTTT
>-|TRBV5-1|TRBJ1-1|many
CASRAGQNTEAFF
TGCGCCAGCAGAGCGGGACAGAACACTGAAGCTTTCTTT
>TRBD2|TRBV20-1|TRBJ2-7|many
CSIPGLAGVRYEQYF
TGCAGTATACCGGGACTAGCGGGAGTAAGATACGAGCAGTACTTC
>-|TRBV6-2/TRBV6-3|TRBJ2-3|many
CASSYQGRPDTQYF
TGTGCCAGCAGTTACCAGGGACGCCCAGATACGCAGTATTTT
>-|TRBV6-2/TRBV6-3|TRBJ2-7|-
CASSRAGKGAYEQYF
TGTGCCAGCAGCCGAGCGGGAAAGGGGGCTTACGAGCAGTACTTC